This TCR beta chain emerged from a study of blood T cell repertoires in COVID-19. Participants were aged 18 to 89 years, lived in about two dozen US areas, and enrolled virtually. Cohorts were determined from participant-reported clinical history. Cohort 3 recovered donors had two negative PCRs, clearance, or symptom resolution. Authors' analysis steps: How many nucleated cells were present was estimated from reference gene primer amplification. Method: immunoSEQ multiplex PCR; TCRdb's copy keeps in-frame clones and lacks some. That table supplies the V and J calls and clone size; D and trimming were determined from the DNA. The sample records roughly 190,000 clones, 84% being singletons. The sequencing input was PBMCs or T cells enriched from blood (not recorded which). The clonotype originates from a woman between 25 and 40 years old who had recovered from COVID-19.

CDR3 in DNA: TGTGCCAGCAGCTTAGATCCCCACAGAAATCAGCCCCAGCATTTT. This gives the protein CASSLDPHRNQPQHF. The rearrangement links TRBV11-2 to TRBJ1-5; D is unresolved. Deletions cut 0 bases from V and 4 bases from J, with 10 bases between. This CDR3 has 15 residues. CDR1 is SGHAT, CDR2 FQNNGV, per germline. The whole variable domain, filled in from reference TRBV11-2 and TRBJ1-5, reads EAGVAQSPRYKIIEKRQSVAFWCNPISGHATLYWYQQILGQGPKLLIQFQNNGVVDDSQLPKDRFSAERLKGVDSTLKIQPAKLEDSAVYLCASSLDPHRNQPQHFGDGTRLSIL.